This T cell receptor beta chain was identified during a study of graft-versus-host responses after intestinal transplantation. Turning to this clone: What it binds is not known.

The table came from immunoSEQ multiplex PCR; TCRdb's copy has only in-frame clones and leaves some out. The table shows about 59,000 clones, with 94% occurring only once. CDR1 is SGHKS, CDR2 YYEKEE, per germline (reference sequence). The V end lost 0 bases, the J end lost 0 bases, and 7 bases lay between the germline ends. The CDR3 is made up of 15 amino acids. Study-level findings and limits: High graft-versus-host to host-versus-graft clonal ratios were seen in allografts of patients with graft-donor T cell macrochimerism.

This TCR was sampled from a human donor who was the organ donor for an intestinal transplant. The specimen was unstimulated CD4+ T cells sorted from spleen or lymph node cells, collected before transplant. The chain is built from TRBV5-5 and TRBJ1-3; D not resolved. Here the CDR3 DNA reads TGTGCCAGCAGCTTGGGCCTGAGCTCTGGAAACACCATATATTTT. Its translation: CASSLGLSSGNTIYF.